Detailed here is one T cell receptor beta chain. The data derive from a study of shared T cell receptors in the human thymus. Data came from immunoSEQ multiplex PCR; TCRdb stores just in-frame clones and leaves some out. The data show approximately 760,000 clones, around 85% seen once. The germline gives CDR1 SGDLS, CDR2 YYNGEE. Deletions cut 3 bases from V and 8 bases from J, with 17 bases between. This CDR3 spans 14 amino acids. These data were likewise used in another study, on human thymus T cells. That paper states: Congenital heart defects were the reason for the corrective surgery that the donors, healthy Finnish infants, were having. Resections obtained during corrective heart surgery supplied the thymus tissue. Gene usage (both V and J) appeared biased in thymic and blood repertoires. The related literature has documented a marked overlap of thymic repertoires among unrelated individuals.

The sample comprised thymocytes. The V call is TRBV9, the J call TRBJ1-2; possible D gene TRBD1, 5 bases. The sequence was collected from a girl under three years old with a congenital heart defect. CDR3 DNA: TGTGCCAGCAGCGGAGTACCGGGACTTAAGGGCTACACCTTC. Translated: CASSGVPGLKGYTF.